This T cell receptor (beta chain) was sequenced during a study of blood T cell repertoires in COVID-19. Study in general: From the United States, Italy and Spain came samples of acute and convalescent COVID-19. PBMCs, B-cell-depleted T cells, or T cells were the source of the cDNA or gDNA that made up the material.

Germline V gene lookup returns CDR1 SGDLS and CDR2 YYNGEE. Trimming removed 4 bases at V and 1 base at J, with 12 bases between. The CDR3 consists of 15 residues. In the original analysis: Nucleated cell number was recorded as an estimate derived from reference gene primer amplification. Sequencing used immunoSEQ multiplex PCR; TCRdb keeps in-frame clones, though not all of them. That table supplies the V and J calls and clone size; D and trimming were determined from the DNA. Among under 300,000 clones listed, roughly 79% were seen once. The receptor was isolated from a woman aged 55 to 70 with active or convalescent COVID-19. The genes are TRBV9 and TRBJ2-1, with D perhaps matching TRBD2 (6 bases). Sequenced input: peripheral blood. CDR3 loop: CASSLGGASYNEQFF. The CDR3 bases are TGTGCCAGCAGCTTAGGCGGGGCGTCCTACAATGAGCAGTTCTTC.